This T cell receptor beta chain was captured in a study of Ad26.COV2.S vaccination and SARS-CoV-2 variants. General observations from the study: Overall T cell responses may have been underestimated by the analyses of TCR breadth and depth.

As to treatment: around 19 received Ad26.COV2.S at low or high dose, single or two shots; about 5 received placebo; per-sample allocation not given. Day 63 after the first injection of vaccine or placebo was the sampling time. Boston hosted the donor, who was an adult aged 18-55 years. To note about this clone: The antigen remains undetermined.

Sequencing used immunoSEQ multiplex PCR; TCRdb keeps in-frame clones, though not all of them. In the table there are approximately 500,000 clones, 87% of which are singletons. The CDR3 covers 17 residues. Germline CDR1 is SGHRS and CDR2 is YFSETQ. Trimming removed 4 bases at V and 4 bases at J, with 21 bases between. The chain recombines TRBV5-1 with TRBJ2-1; D is perhaps TRBD2 (8 bases). The TCR was taken from a person aged 18 to 59 who received the Ad26.COV2.S COVID-19 vaccine or a placebo. The input for sequencing was peripheral blood, taken in a trial of Ad26.COV2.S vaccine versus placebo. CDR3 protein: CASSLGGGRTQYNEQFF. DNA of the CDR3: TGCGCCAGCAGCCTAGGGGGCGGGAGGACACAGTACAATGAGCAGTTCTTC.